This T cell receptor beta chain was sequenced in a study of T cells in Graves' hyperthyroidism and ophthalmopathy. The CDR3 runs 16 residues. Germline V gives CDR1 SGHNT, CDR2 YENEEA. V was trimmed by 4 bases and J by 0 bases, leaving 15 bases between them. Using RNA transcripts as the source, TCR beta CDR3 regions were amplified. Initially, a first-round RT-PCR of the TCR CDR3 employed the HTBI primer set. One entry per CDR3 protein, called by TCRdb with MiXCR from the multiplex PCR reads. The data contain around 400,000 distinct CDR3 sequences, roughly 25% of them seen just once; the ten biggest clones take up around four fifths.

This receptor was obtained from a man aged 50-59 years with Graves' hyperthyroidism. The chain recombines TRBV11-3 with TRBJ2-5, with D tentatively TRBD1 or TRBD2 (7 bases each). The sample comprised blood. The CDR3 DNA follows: TGTGCCAGCAGCTCAGGGGGGGCTAGCTACCAAGAGACCCAGTACTTC. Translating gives CASSSGGASYQETQYF.